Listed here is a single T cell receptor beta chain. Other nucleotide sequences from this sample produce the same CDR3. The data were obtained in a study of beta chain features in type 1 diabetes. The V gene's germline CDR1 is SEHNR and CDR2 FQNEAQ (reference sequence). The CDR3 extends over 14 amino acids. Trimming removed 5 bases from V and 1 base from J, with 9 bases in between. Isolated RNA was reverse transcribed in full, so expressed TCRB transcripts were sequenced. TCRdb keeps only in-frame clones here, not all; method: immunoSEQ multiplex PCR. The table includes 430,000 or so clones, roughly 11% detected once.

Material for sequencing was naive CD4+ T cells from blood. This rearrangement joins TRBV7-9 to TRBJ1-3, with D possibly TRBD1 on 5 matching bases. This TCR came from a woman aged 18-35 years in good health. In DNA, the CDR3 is TGTGCCAGCAGCCTGGCAGGGTCTGGAAACACCATATATTTT. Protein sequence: CASSLAGSGNTIYF.